This TCR beta chain is from a study of shared clonotypes between healthy human individuals. General study results and limits: Rarefaction indicated that sorted-subset sequencing remained incomplete although depth was large.

In the case of this clone: Antigen specificity is unknown. Distinct nucleotide sequences in the sample also encode this CDR3.

Per germline, CDR1 SGDLS and CDR2 YYNGEE. V lost 0 bases, J lost 2 bases, and 9 bases lay in between. The CDR3 consists of 14 residues. Measured with immunoSEQ multiplex PCR; TCRdb has only the in-frame clones, and not every one. This table has some 1.5 million clones, over 95% appearing once. The sample taken for sequencing was naive CD4+ T cells sorted from blood. Subset defined: CD45RA+ positively selected. This TCR was sampled from a man aged 30-40 years in good health. The rearrangement links TRBV9 to TRBJ2-7; no firm D call. The CDR3 DNA sequence: TGTGCCAGCAGCGTAGGTACATCACCCTACGAGCAGTACTTC. Its protein product is CASSVGTSPYEQYF.